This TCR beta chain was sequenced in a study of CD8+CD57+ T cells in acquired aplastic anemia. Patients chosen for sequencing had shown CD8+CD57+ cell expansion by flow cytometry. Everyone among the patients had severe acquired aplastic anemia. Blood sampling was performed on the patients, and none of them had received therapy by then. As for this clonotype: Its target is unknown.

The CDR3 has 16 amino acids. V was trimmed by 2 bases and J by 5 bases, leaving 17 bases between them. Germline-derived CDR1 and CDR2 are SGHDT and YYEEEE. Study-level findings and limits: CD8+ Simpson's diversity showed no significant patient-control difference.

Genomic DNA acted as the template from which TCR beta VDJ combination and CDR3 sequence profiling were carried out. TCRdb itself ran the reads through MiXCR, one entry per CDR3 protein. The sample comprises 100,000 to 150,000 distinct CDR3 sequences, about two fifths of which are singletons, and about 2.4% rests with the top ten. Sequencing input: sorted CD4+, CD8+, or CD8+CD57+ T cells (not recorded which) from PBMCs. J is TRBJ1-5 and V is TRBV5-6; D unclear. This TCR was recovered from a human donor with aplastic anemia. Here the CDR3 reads CASSLFKFGGDQPQHF. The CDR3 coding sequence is TGTGCCAGCAGCTTATTTAAGTTCGGCGGGGATCAGCCCCAGCATTTT.